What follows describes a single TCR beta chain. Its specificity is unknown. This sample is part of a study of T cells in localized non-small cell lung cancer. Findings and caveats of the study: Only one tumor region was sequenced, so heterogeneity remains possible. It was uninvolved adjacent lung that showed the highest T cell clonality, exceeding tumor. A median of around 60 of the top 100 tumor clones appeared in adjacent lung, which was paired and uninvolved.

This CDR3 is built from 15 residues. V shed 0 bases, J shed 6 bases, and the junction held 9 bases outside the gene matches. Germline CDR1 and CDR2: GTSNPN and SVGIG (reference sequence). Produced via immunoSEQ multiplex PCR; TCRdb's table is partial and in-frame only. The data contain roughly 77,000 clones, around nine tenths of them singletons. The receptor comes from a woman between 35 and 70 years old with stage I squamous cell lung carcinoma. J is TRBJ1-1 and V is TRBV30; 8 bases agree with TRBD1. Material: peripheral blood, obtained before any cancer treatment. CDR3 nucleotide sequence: TGTGCCTGGAGTGTACTAGGGACAGGTGAGTCTGAAGCTTTCTTT. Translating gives CAWSVLGTGESEAFF. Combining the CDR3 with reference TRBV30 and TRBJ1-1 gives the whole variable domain SQTIHQWPATLVQPVGSPLSLECTVEGTSNPNLYWYRQAAGRGLQLLFYSVGIGQISSEVPQNLSASRPQDRQFILSSKKLLLSDSGFYLCAWSVLGTGESEAFFGQGTRLTVV.